Listed below are T cell receptor beta chains from one sample, sequenced in a study of shared clonotypes between healthy human individuals. The data were produced by immunoSEQ multiplex PCR, yet TCRdb's version contains in-frame clones alone and is incomplete. The data show roughly 650,000 clones, with roughly 97% seen just once and about 0.06% held by the top ten. Sequencing was done on a sample of naive CD4+ T cells sorted from blood. Receptors originate from a woman aged 25 to 39 in good health. Each CDR3 is given with its conserved first and last residue. The D gene is left open where the match is weak.

DNA,CDR3,length,J,V,D
TGTGCCAGCAGTTACTTTTCCTCCGAGAGCTACGAGCAGTACTTC,CASSYFSSESYEQYF,15,TRBJ2-7,TRBV6-6,NA
TGTGCCAGCAGCGTAGCCTCGAAGGGGTTCGAGCAGTACTTC,CASSVASKGFEQYF,14,TRBJ2-7,TRBV9,NA
TGTGCCAGCAACTCACAGGGGATCTATGGCTACACCTTC,CASNSQGIYGYTF,13,TRBJ1-2,TRBV28,TRBD1
TGTGCCAGCAGCCAATACTTACCCGGCCTAGCGGGAGGCACAGATACGCAGTATTTT,CASSQYLPGLAGGTDTQYF,19,TRBJ2-3,TRBV14,TRBD2
TGTGCCAGCCTCGAGGGAGGGCCGGCCGGGGAGCTGTTTTTT,CASLEGGPAGELFF,14,TRBJ2-2,TRBV2,TRBD2
TGTGCCAGCAGTTCCCAGGGGCTAGCGGAAGAGACCCAGTACTTC,CASSSQGLAEETQYF,15,TRBJ2-5,TRBV27,NA
TGTGCCAGCTCACCAACCGGGACAGGGACCTACGAGCAGTACTTC,CASSPTGTGTYEQYF,15,TRBJ2-7,TRBV18,TRBD1
TGTGCCTGGAGTGTAGTCCAAGAGACCCAGTACTTC,CAWSVVQETQYF,12,TRBJ2-5,TRBV30,NA
TGTGCCAGCAGCTCCAGGACTAGCGGGAGCACAGATACGCAGTATTTT,CASSSRTSGSTDTQYF,16,TRBJ2-3,TRBV5-4,TRBD2
TGTGCCAGCGGGGCGGGACCTGACACTGAAGCTTTCTTT,CASGAGPDTEAFF,13,TRBJ1-1,TRBV9,NA
TGCGCCAGCAGCTTGAGCCAGGGGGACACCGGGGAGCTGTTTTTT,CASSLSQGDTGELFF,15,TRBJ2-2,TRBV5-1,TRBD1
TGTGCCAGCAGCTTAGTCACGGGAGTACCCGAGCAGTACTTC,CASSLVTGVPEQYF,14,TRBJ2-7,TRBV7-2,NA
TGTGCCAGCAGTCCCCTCTTGGGAAGCGGGAGCAGCACAGATACGCAGTATTTT,CASSPLLGSGSSTDTQYF,18,TRBJ2-3,TRBV28,TRBD2